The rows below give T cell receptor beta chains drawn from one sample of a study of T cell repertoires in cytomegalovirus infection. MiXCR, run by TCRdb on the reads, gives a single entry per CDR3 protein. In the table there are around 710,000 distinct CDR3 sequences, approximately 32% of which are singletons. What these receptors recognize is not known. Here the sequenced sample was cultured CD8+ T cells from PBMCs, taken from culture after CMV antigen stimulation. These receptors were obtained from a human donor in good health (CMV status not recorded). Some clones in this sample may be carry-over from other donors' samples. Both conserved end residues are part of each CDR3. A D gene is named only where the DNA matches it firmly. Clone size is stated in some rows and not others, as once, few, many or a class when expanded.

CDR3 DNA: TGTGCCAGCAGTGAATTGGGGGGCCCCGGGGAGCTGTTTTTT
CDR3 protein: CASSELGGPGELFF
clone size: few
J gene: TRBJ2-2
D gene: -
V gene: TRBV6-1

CDR3 DNA: TGTGCCAGCAGCTTAGACAGGTTCGAAGAGACCCAGTACTTC
CDR3 protein: CASSLDRFEETQYF
clone size: many
J gene: TRBJ2-5
D gene: -
V gene: TRBV7-2

CDR3 DNA: TGTGCCAGCCGGGCCGGACCCAGCACTGAAGCTTTCTTT
CDR3 protein: CASRAGPSTEAFF
clone size: few
J gene: TRBJ1-1
D gene: -
V gene: TRBV2

CDR3 DNA: TGTGCCAGCAGCCGCAGACCGGGACAAATTGGCTCCTATAATTCACCCCTCCACTTT
CDR3 protein: CASSRRPGQIGSYNSPLHF
clone size: -
J gene: TRBJ1-6
D gene: -
V gene: TRBV7-6

CDR3 DNA: TGTGCCAGCAGCACGGGGGAAAGAGCAACAGATACGCAGTATTTT
CDR3 protein: CASSTGERATDTQYF
clone size: once
J gene: TRBJ2-3
D gene: -
V gene: TRBV7-2

CDR3 DNA: TGTGCCAGCAGTTTACCAGGAGGGACCACTGAAGCTTTCTTT
CDR3 protein: CASSLPGGTTEAFF
clone size: -
J gene: TRBJ1-1
D gene: -
V gene: TRBV27

CDR3 DNA: TGTGCCAGCAGCCGTAAGTACAATGAGCAGTTCTTC
CDR3 protein: CASSRKYNEQFF
clone size: few
J gene: TRBJ2-1
D gene: -
V gene: TRBV11-1

CDR3 DNA: TGTGCCAGTAGTCGGGCCGGTCCTTCGGGCGATGAGCAGTTCTTC
CDR3 protein: CASSRAGPSGDEQFF
clone size: -
J gene: TRBJ2-1
D gene: -
V gene: TRBV19

CDR3 DNA: TGTGCCAGCAGCTTGGAGGCAGGCTATGGCTACACCTTC
CDR3 protein: CASSLEAGYGYTF
clone size: -
J gene: TRBJ1-2
D gene: -
V gene: TRBV5-4

CDR3 DNA: TGTGCCAGCAGTTTGCTTTGGCAGATCAATCAGCCCCAGCATTTT
CDR3 protein: CASSLLWQINQPQHF
clone size: -
J gene: TRBJ1-5
D gene: -
V gene: TRBV7-2

CDR3 DNA: TGTGCCAGCACCGCCGGACAGGGGGCCGCTGGCTACACCTTC
CDR3 protein: CASTAGQGAAGYTF
clone size: -
J gene: TRBJ1-2
D gene: TRBD1
V gene: TRBV7-9

CDR3 DNA: TGCGCCAGCAGCTTGGGAGAGAGCTCCTACGAGCAGTACTTC
CDR3 protein: CASSLGESSYEQYF
clone size: few
J gene: TRBJ2-7
D gene: -
V gene: TRBV5-1

CDR3 DNA: TGTGCCAGCAGCCCCCCAAAGGCGACCACTGAAGCTTTCTTT
CDR3 protein: CASSPPKATTEAFF
clone size: few
J gene: TRBJ1-1
D gene: -
V gene: TRBV7-9

CDR3 DNA: TGTGCCAGCAGCTTAAGTGAAGCTTTCTTT
CDR3 protein: CASSLSEAFF
clone size: -
J gene: TRBJ1-1
D gene: -
V gene: TRBV7-9

CDR3 DNA: TGTGCCAGCAGACAGGGGGGCTACACCTTC
CDR3 protein: CASRQGGYTF
clone size: -
J gene: TRBJ1-2
D gene: TRBD1
V gene: TRBV6-6

CDR3 DNA: TGTGCCAGCAGTTACAGGCAAGGGGTAGGCCTCTATGGCTACACCTTC
CDR3 protein: CASSYRQGVGLYGYTF
clone size: -
J gene: TRBJ1-2
D gene: -
V gene: TRBV6-5

CDR3 DNA: TGCGCCAGCAGCGGGGCAAGTCTGGGCTACACCTTC
CDR3 protein: CASSGASLGYTF
clone size: -
J gene: TRBJ1-2
D gene: -
V gene: TRBV5-1

CDR3 DNA: TGTGCCAGCAGCCCTCCGGGACAGGGGGTTGAGCAGTACTTC
CDR3 protein: CASSPPGQGVEQYF
clone size: few
J gene: TRBJ2-7
D gene: TRBD1
V gene: TRBV7-9

CDR3 DNA: TGTGCCAGCAGTTACTCGAGGACCCCAAATCAGCCCCAGCATTTT
CDR3 protein: CASSYSRTPNQPQHF
clone size: -
J gene: TRBJ1-5
D gene: -
V gene: TRBV6-5

CDR3 DNA: TGTGCCAGCAGCGACTCCTTTAGCGGGGGGCCGGGGGGCAATGAGCAGTTCTTC
CDR3 protein: CASSDSFSGGPGGNEQFF
clone size: -
J gene: TRBJ2-1
D gene: TRBD2
V gene: TRBV11-3

CDR3 DNA: TGTGCCAGCAGCCCGCCCAGGCGGAGAAACACTGAAGCTTTCTTT
CDR3 protein: CASSPPRRRNTEAFF
clone size: many
J gene: TRBJ1-1
D gene: -
V gene: TRBV7-2

CDR3 DNA: TGTGCCAGCAGTTTTACAATAGATCTACGTCTGAACACCGGGGAGCTGTTTTTT
CDR3 protein: CASSFTIDLRLNTGELFF
clone size: -
J gene: TRBJ2-2
D gene: -
V gene: TRBV12-3/TRBV12-4

CDR3 DNA: TGTGCCAGCAGCTTAGCACAGGGTGACGAGCAGTACTTC
CDR3 protein: CASSLAQGDEQYF
clone size: -
J gene: TRBJ2-7
D gene: -
V gene: TRBV7-8

CDR3 DNA: TGTGCCAGCAGCCGGCTTGGGTACGGCACAGATACGCAGTATTTT
CDR3 protein: CASSRLGYGTDTQYF
clone size: -
J gene: TRBJ2-3
D gene: -
V gene: TRBV7-8

CDR3 DNA: TGCGCCAGCAGCTCGGGACAGGGGTACGATACGCAGTATTTT
CDR3 protein: CASSSGQGYDTQYF
clone size: -
J gene: TRBJ2-3
D gene: TRBD1
V gene: TRBV5-1

CDR3 DNA: TGTGCCAGCAGTTACTCGGCGGCAGGGGCAGATACGCAGTATTTT
CDR3 protein: CASSYSAAGADTQYF
clone size: many
J gene: TRBJ2-3
D gene: -
V gene: TRBV6-5

CDR3 DNA: TGTGCCAGCAATCGGCTAGGAATAGACAATGAGCAGTTCTTC
CDR3 protein: CASNRLGIDNEQFF
clone size: few
J gene: TRBJ2-1
D gene: -
V gene: TRBV12-3/TRBV12-4

CDR3 DNA: TGTGCCAGCAGTAATGGTCTGTATAATGAGCAGTTCTTC
CDR3 protein: CASSNGLYNEQFF
clone size: -
J gene: TRBJ2-1
D gene: -
V gene: TRBV6-2/TRBV6-3

CDR3 DNA: TGCGCCAGCAGCCTCGGAGGGGAGTATGAGCAGTTCTTC
CDR3 protein: CASSLGGEYEQFF
clone size: -
J gene: TRBJ2-1
D gene: -
V gene: TRBV4-1

CDR3 DNA: TGTGCCAGCCGGGGAGAGGAAGCTTTCTTT
CDR3 protein: CASRGEEAFF
clone size: few
J gene: TRBJ1-1
D gene: -
V gene: TRBV12-3/TRBV12-4

CDR3 DNA: TGTGCCAGCAGTCTGGGTTACCTTACGGGACACCAGAGTACAGATACGCAGTATTTT
CDR3 protein: CASSLGYLTGHQSTDTQYF
clone size: few
J gene: TRBJ2-3
D gene: -
V gene: TRBV27

CDR3 DNA: TGTGCCAGCAGCTTAATTGCCACCAGTGGTAACGCTGAAGCTTTCTTT
CDR3 protein: CASSLIATSGNAEAFF
clone size: -
J gene: TRBJ1-1
D gene: -
V gene: TRBV7-6

CDR3 DNA: TGTGCCAGCAGCACGACTAGCGGGCGGGAGACCCAGTACTTC
CDR3 protein: CASSTTSGRETQYF
clone size: -
J gene: TRBJ2-5
D gene: TRBD2
V gene: TRBV7-4

CDR3 DNA: TGTGCCAGCAGTGTCCGGGACAGGGGATTTACAGATACGCAGTATTTT
CDR3 protein: CASSVRDRGFTDTQYF
clone size: -
J gene: TRBJ2-3
D gene: TRBD1
V gene: TRBV12-3/TRBV12-4

CDR3 DNA: TGTGCCAGCAGAGAAAACAGAGGGTTCCCAAATGGCTACACCTTC
CDR3 protein: CASRENRGFPNGYTF
clone size: -
J gene: TRBJ1-2
D gene: -
V gene: TRBV6-6

CDR3 DNA: TGTGCCAGCAGTTTTAGCGGGGGGGGCTATGAGCAGTTCTTC
CDR3 protein: CASSFSGGGYEQFF
clone size: few
J gene: TRBJ2-1
D gene: TRBD2
V gene: TRBV12-3/TRBV12-4

CDR3 DNA: TGTGCCAGCAGTCCTGCCGGGCAGATTCTTTACCAAGAGACCCAGTACTTC
CDR3 protein: CASSPAGQILYQETQYF
clone size: many
J gene: TRBJ2-5
D gene: -
V gene: TRBV12-3/TRBV12-4

CDR3 DNA: TGTGCCAGCAGCCAACTTTATACCGGGGAGCTGTTTTTT
CDR3 protein: CASSQLYTGELFF
clone size: -
J gene: TRBJ2-2
D gene: -
V gene: TRBV14

CDR3 DNA: TGCAGTGCTAGTGGGAGGACAGGGCTCGCCTTCTATGGCTACACCTTC
CDR3 protein: CSASGRTGLAFYGYTF
clone size: -
J gene: TRBJ1-2
D gene: TRBD1
V gene: TRBV20-1

CDR3 DNA: TGTGCCAGCAGCCCTGACGGGGATGAGCAGTTCTTC
CDR3 protein: CASSPDGDEQFF
clone size: few
J gene: TRBJ2-1
D gene: -
V gene: TRBV27

CDR3 DNA: TGTGCCAGCAGTCCGACCCCGAGATCGACAGGGAAGGATGGCTACACCTTC
CDR3 protein: CASSPTPRSTGKDGYTF
clone size: many
J gene: TRBJ1-2
D gene: TRBD1
V gene: TRBV28